This T cell receptor beta chain appears in the sequencing data of a study of T cells after yellow fever vaccination. MiXCR, applied by TCRdb to the 5' RACE reads, yields one record per CDR3 protein. The profile shows hundreds of thousands of distinct CDR3 sequences, over 15% of them singletons. This clonotype was picked up many times. The source is a man under 40 who received the YFV17D yellow fever vaccine. The sequences come from PBMCs, collected 15 days after the yellow fever booster vaccination.

This CDR3 reads CATRDIYNEQFF. The CDR3 nucleotides read TGTGCCACCCGGGATATATACAATGAGCAGTTCTTC. The chain combines TRBV3-1 with TRBJ2-1; possible D gene TRBD2, 5 bases. This CDR3 spans 12 amino acids. CDR1 LGHDT and CDR2 YNNKEL come from the germline V gene (reference sequence). With 10 bases removed from V and 4 bases from J, the gap between germline ends came to 11 bases.